The next 20 T cell receptor beta chains were all read from a single sample in a study of T cell repertoires in cytomegalovirus infection. TCRdb reprocessed the reads via MiXCR and lists one record per CDR3 protein. The sample records 150,000 to 200,000 distinct CDR3 sequences, 8% to 10% being singletons. Sequenced: PBMCs. Every receptor here comes from a human donor in good health (CMV status not recorded). Some clones in this sample may be carry-over from other donors' samples.

This clonotype was found many times. The chain combines TRBV5-5 with TRBJ1-5, with TRBD1 identical over 7 bases. Germline V gene lookup returns CDR1 SGHKS and CDR2 YYEKEE (reference sequence). Trimming took 4 bases from V and 4 from J; bases not matched to a gene: 5. The CDR3 is made up of 14 amino acids. The CDR3 loop reads CASSLGTANQPQHF. The CDR3 nucleotides are TGTGCCAGCAGCCTTGGGACAGCTAATCAGCCCCAGCATTTT.

Many counts were recorded for this clonotype. The V gene is TRBV6-6, the J gene TRBJ2-7, with 9 bases aligning to TRBD2. This CDR3 contains 17 residues. Losses at the gene ends were 5 bases for V and 6 bases for J; bases not matched to a gene: 17. CDR1 MNHNY and CDR2 SVGAGI come from the germline V gene (reference sequence). CDR3 DNA: TGTGCCAGCAGTCTCTCCGACCTTAGCGGGAGATCGGGCGAGCAGTACTTC. It yields the protein CASSLSDLSGRSGEQYF.

This clonotype has more than one count but fewer than ten. This chain joins TRBV11-2 and TRBJ2-3; 9 nucleotides agree with TRBD2. The CDR3 loop spans 15 amino acids. Germline V gives CDR1 SGHAT, CDR2 FQNNGV. With 1 base clipped from V and 6 bases from J, the junction kept 5 bases outside the gene matches. CDR3 DNA: TGTGCCAGCAGCTTAGGGCTAGCGGGGTCTGATACGCAGTATTTT. This translates into CASSLGLAGSDTQYF.

The chain has TRBV3-1 and TRBJ2-1; D call uncertain. V gave up 5 bases and J gave up 2 bases, with 16 bases separating them. The length of the CDR3 is 16 residues. The germline CDR1 and CDR2 sequences are LGHDT and YNNKEL (reference sequence). The CDR3 DNA sequence: TGTGCCAGCAGCTGGAAGGTACCCCCGACCTACAATGAGCAGTTCTTC. Encoded protein: CASSWKVPPTYNEQFF.

This clonotype occurred many times. V usage is TRBV7-2 and J usage is TRBJ2-7, with D perhaps matching TRBD1 or TRBD2 (5 bases each). The germline gives CDR1 SGHTA, CDR2 FQGNSA. With 2 bases removed from V and 2 bases from J, the gap between germline ends came to 13 bases. The CDR3 contains 15 residues. CDR3 DNA: TGTGCCAGCAGCTTACGGTCGGGGACCCCCTACGAGCAGTACTTC. Its translation: CASSLRSGTPYEQYF.

This clonotype has ten or more counts. V usage is TRBV7-2 and J usage is TRBJ2-1; 9 bases are shared with TRBD2. The CDR3 consists of 18 residues. Germline V gives CDR1 SGHTA, CDR2 FQGNSA. J lost 0 bases, V lost 5 bases, and 11 bases had no gene match. The CDR3 loop is CASSAPIAGASSYNEQFF. In DNA form, the CDR3 reads TGTGCCAGCAGCGCGCCTATAGCGGGAGCGAGCTCCTACAATGAGCAGTTCTTC.

The chain has TRBV12-3 or TRBV12-4 and TRBJ1-4; D remains unclear. This CDR3 has 11 amino acids. Trimming removed 5 bases at V and 8 bases at J, with 6 bases between. The CDR3: CASSQGEKLFF. In DNA, the CDR3 is TGTGCCAGCAGTCAAGGCGAAAAACTGTTTTTT.

The chain employs TRBV6-4 and TRBJ2-1, with 7 nucleotides matching TRBD2. The germline gives CDR1 MRHNA, CDR2 SNTAGT. This CDR3 contains 16 residues. With 0 bases clipped from V and 1 base from J, the junction kept 3 bases outside the gene matches. CDR3 sequence reads: CASSDSGGVSYNEQFF. Here the CDR3 DNA reads TGTGCCAGCAGTGACTCTGGGGGGGTATCCTACAATGAGCAGTTCTTC.

On this clonotype: A much larger clone sits a single nucleotide away, making a read error possible. V and J are TRBV7-2 and TRBJ2-3, with D perhaps TRBD2 (5 bases). The germline V gene has CDR1 SGHTA and CDR2 FQGNSA. The CDR3 covers 14 residues. V lost 1 base, J lost 4 bases, and 9 bases lay in between. CDR3 in amino acids: CASSLGGFSDTQYF. DNA for the CDR3: TGTGCCAGCAGCTTAGGAGGGTTCTCAGATACGCAGTATTTT.

Many counts were recorded for this clonotype. The chain joins TRBV12-3 or TRBV12-4 to TRBJ1-1; D is undetermined. Trimming shortened V by 6 bases and J by 2 bases, and 10 bases separated the two germline ends. This CDR3 region has 13 residues. As DNA, the CDR3 is TGTGCCAGCAGACCTATGGCAAACACTGAAGCTTTCTTT. This encodes CASRPMANTEAFF.

This clonotype was counted at least ten times. The chain links TRBV11-2 to TRBJ2-7, with D tentatively TRBD2 (6 bases). Germline CDR1 is SGHAT and CDR2 is FQNNGV. Trimming removed 4 bases from V and 6 bases from J, with 16 bases in between. The CDR3 runs to 14 residues. CDR3 protein: CASSSSDVGGEQYF. In nucleotides, the CDR3 is TGTGCCAGCAGCTCTAGTGACGTCGGGGGCGAGCAGTACTTC.

This clonotype showed up many times. The gene calls are TRBV7-6 and TRBJ1-6; 7 bases map to TRBD1. The V gene's germline CDR1 is SGHVS and CDR2 FNYEAQ. This CDR3 is 14 amino acids long. Germline trimming cut 6 bases from V and 7 bases from J; bases unmatched to any gene: 6. As DNA, the CDR3 is TGTGCCAGCAGAACGACAGGGATCAATTCACCCCTCCACTTT. The encoded protein is CASRTTGINSPLHF.

This clonotype was observed many times. V usage is TRBV6-2 or TRBV6-3 and J usage is TRBJ2-2; 7 bases align to TRBD1. Unmatched junction bases numbered 1, after V lost 3 bases and J lost 0 bases. The CDR3 loop spans 15 amino acids. Germline V lookup: CDR1 MNHEY, CDR2 SVGEGT. The CDR3: CASSYQGANTGELFF. The CDR3, as DNA: TGTGCCAGCAGTTATCAGGGGGCGAACACCGGGGAGCTGTTTTTT.

The sample holds a few counts of this clonotype. The chain couples TRBV2 to TRBJ2-2, with 11 bases matching TRBD2. CDR3 length: 16 amino acids. After removal of 4 bases from V and 1 base from J, the junction contained 2 bases not matched to a gene. Germline V gene lookup returns CDR1 SNHLY and CDR2 FYNNEI. The CDR3 DNA sequence: TGTGCCAGCAGTGGGGGACTAGCGGAGAACACCGGGGAGCTGTTTTTT. It codes for CASSGGLAENTGELFF.

This clonotype was counted only a few times. The chain employs TRBV6-2 or TRBV6-3 and TRBJ2-1; D is unresolved. Trimming stripped 2 bases from V and 6 bases from J, with 14 bases between. The CDR3 covers 15 residues. Looked up from germline, CDR1 is MNHEY and CDR2 is SVGEGT. CDR3 amino acids: CASSYGLGLFNEQFF. Written as DNA, the CDR3 is TGTGCCAGCAGTTACGGGCTAGGTCTCTTCAATGAGCAGTTCTTC.

This clonotype was seen repeatedly, ten times or more. V and J are TRBV2 and TRBJ1-2; D ambiguous. The CDR3 totals 14 residues. Trimming left V 5 bases short and J 2 bases short, with 12 bases between. Germline V gene data show CDR1 as SNHLY and CDR2 as FYNNEI. Written as DNA, the CDR3 is TGTGCCAGCAGTTTTCGGCAGCTCAACTATGGCTACACCTTC. Protein sequence: CASSFRQLNYGYTF.

This clonotype appeared many times. This chain uses TRBV29-1 with TRBJ2-7; 8 bases are a match to TRBD1. The trim removed 6 bases at V and 6 bases at J, leaving 10 bases unmatched. Germline V gene data show CDR1 as SQVTM and CDR2 as ANQGSEA. This CDR3 is 13 amino acids long. CDR3 protein: CSVVNRGSSEQYF. The CDR3 DNA reads TGCAGCGTAGTCAACAGGGGGTCCAGCGAGCAGTACTTC.

This clonotype was counted at least ten times. This chain links TRBV19 with TRBJ2-4; TRBD2 matches at 15 bases. V lost 10 bases to trimming and J lost 8 bases; unmatched junction nucleotides: 6. Germline loops: CDR1 LNHDA, CDR2 SQIVND (reference sequence). The CDR3 contains 14 residues. The CDR3 loop reads CATGLAGGVDIQYF. CDR3 bases: TGTGCCACGGGACTAGCGGGGGGAGTGGACATTCAGTACTTC.

This clonotype was detected many times. V and J are TRBV6-1 and TRBJ1-1, with D hard to call. Germline V gene sequence: CDR1 MNHNS, CDR2 SASEGT. V was trimmed by 5 bases and J by 0 bases, leaving 13 bases between them. The CDR3 contains 15 residues. The DNA for the CDR3 is TGTGCCAGCAGTTACGTCCCCCTCATGAACACTGAAGCTTTCTTT. Its protein product is CASSYVPLMNTEAFF.

This clonotype occurred a few times. J is TRBJ1-2 and V is TRBV20-1, with TRBD1 matching over 7 bases. Germline CDR1 is DFQATT and CDR2 is SNEGSKA (reference sequence). The CDR3 loop spans 13 amino acids. V lost 0 bases, J lost 8 bases, and 6 bases stayed unmatched. The CDR3 DNA sequence: TGCAGTGCTAGAGACGGACAGGCGTTAGGCTACACCTTC. Its protein is CSARDGQALGYTF.